Below, 10 T cell receptor beta chains from the same sample are listed, as sequenced in a study of technical replicates of blood from a few donors. Some clones are missing from TCRdb's copy, which holds only in-frame ones; the method was immunoSEQ multiplex PCR. The profile shows more than 65,000 clones, around 94% of them singletons. The specimen sequenced was T cells isolated from PBMCs. Receptor source: a human donor in good health.

V gene TRBV13 combines with J gene TRBJ2-5, with 7 bases fitting TRBD1. The CDR3 contains 13 residues. CDR1 PRHDT and CDR2 FYEKMQ come from the germline V gene (reference sequence). After removal of 5 bases from V and 5 bases from J, the junction contained 5 bases not matched to a gene. CDR3 loop: CASSTRQGETQYF. CDR3 in DNA: TGTGCCAGCAGCACCAGACAGGGTGAGACCCAGTACTTC.

V usage is TRBV5-4 and J usage is TRBJ2-7, with 7 bases that match TRBD1. V shed 0 bases and J 0 bases; nucleotides not matched to a gene: 6. Germline CDR1 is SGHNT and CDR2 is YYREEE (reference sequence). The CDR3 is 16 amino acids. The CDR3 DNA follows: TGTGCCAGCAGCTTGGGAGGGGGCAAGAGCTCCTACGAGCAGTACTTC. Its protein is CASSLGGGKSSYEQYF. Complete variable domain (other parts from reference TRBV5-4 and TRBJ2-7): ETGVTQSPTHLIKTRGQQVTLRCSSQSGHNTVSWYQQALGQGPQFIFQYYREEENGRGNFPPRFSGLQFPNYSSELNVNALELDDSALYLCASSLGGGKSSYEQYFGPGTRLTVT.

The rearrangement uses TRBV2 and TRBJ2-7; 11 bases map to TRBD1. There are 15 residues in the CDR3. Germline lookup yields CDR1 SNHLY and CDR2 FYNNEI. V was pared by 7 bases and J by 3 bases, with 8 bases of the junction left unmatched. The CDR3 DNA reads as TGTGCCAGCACCGAAGGGACAGGGGGATACTACGAGCAGTACTTC. Translating gives CASTEGTGGYYEQYF.

The chain links TRBV19 to TRBJ2-7; 7 nucleotides match TRBD1. The V segment lost 5 bases and the J segment 3 bases; nucleotides outside the gene matches: 4. The CDR3 sequence is 13 residues long. Germline CDR1 reads LNHDA; CDR2 reads SQIVND (reference sequence). CDR3 sequence reads: CASSAGQVYEQYF. The CDR3 coding sequence is TGTGCCAGTAGTGCAGGACAGGTCTACGAGCAGTACTTC.

The rearrangement uses TRBV21-1 and TRBJ2-3; no check of the table's D call, TRBD2, against the DNA was made. TRBV21-1 is shown as a pseudogene. The CDR3 runs to 17 residues. The CDR3 loop reads CASSKVTREATTDTQYF. The CDR3 region has the DNA TGTGCCAGCAGCAAAGTAACACGGGAGGCTACGACAGATACGCAGTATTTT.

The chain is built from TRBV7-9 and TRBJ2-1; 12 bases line up with TRBD2. Germline CDR1 is SEHNR and CDR2 is FQNEAQ (reference sequence). This CDR3 comprises 19 residues. V lost 3 bases to trimming and J lost 4 bases; unmatched junction nucleotides: 13. In nucleotides, the CDR3 is TGTGCCAGCAGCTTCGACAGACCGGGACTAGCGGGTACTTACAATGAGCAGTTCTTC. It is translated as CASSFDRPGLAGTYNEQFF.

In this sample, this clone turned up a few times. The chain combines TRBV5-1 with TRBJ1-5, with TRBD1 matching 7 bases. V lost 1 base and J lost 6; bases outside the gene matches: 1. The V gene's germline CDR1 is SGHRS and CDR2 YFSETQ. The CDR3 runs to 13 residues. Here the CDR3 DNA reads TGCGCCAGCAGCTTGCAGGGGGGTCAGCCCCAGCATTTT. Translated, it gives CASSLQGGQPQHF.

The chain has TRBV11-3 and TRBJ1-1; no firm D call. V gave up 4 bases and J gave up 6 bases, with 9 bases separating them. Germline CDR1 and CDR2: SGHNT and YENEEA. This CDR3 has 12 amino acids. CDR3 DNA sequence: TGTGCCAGCAGCTCGGGTGGCCCTGAAGCTTTCTTT. It yields the protein CASSSGGPEAFF.

The J gene is TRBJ1-2, the V gene TRBV7-3; 8 bases agree with TRBD1. This CDR3 spans 15 amino acids. CDR1 SGHTA and CDR2 FQGTGA come from the germline V gene. J gave up 4 bases and V 1 base, and 5 bases lay outside the gene matches. The CDR3 is CASSLSRDRTYGYTF. CDR3 DNA sequence: TGTGCCAGCAGCTTAAGCCGGGACAGGACCTATGGCTACACCTTC.

The J gene is TRBJ2-7, the V gene TRBV29-1; 12 bases match TRBD2. The length of the CDR3 is 15 residues. Germline assignment: CDR1 SQVTM and CDR2 ANQGSEA. Unmatched junction bases numbered 7, after V lost 3 bases and J lost 4 bases. The CDR3: CSVESSGRDGYEQYF. CDR3 nucleotides: TGCAGCGTTGAGTCTAGCGGGAGGGACGGGTACGAGCAGTACTTC.